The next 2 T cell receptor beta chains were all read from a single sample in a study of T cell repertoires in ileal Crohn's disease. This sample's time point: neoterminal ileum biopsy at postoperative endoscopy, about 6 months after surgery. Method: immunoSEQ multiplex PCR; TCRdb's copy keeps in-frame clones and lacks some. This table holds some 10,000 clones, 72% found once. Sequenced sample: ileal tissue. All receptors derive from an adult with Crohn's disease.

The chain recombines TRBV7-4 with TRBJ1-2; possibly TRBD1 for D (6 bases). Per the germline V gene, CDR1 is SGHVT and CDR2 is SQSDAQ. The CDR3 has 13 amino acids. V lost 6 bases and J lost 8, with 16 bases in between. The chain's CDR3 is CASRQDRSYGYTF. CDR3 nucleotides: TGTGCCAGCAGACAAGACAGGAGCTACGGCTACACCTTC.

The J gene is TRBJ2-3, the V gene TRBV5-6; D is perhaps TRBD2 (6 bases). Germline loops: CDR1 SGHDT, CDR2 YYEEEE. The CDR3 runs to 15 residues. Trimming pared 0 bases from V and 1 base from J, leaving 9 bases between. For the CDR3, the DNA is TGTGCCAGCAGCTTGGCCCCGGGGGGCACAGATACGCAGTATTTT. It is translated as CASSLAPGGTDTQYF. Drawing the rest from reference TRBV5-6 and TRBJ2-3, the complete variable domain is DAGVTQSPTHLIKTRGQQVTLRCSPKSGHDTVSWYQQALGQGPQFIFQYYEEEERQRGNFPDRFSGHQFPNYSSELNVNALLLGDSALYLCASSLAPGGTDTQYFGPGTRLTVL.